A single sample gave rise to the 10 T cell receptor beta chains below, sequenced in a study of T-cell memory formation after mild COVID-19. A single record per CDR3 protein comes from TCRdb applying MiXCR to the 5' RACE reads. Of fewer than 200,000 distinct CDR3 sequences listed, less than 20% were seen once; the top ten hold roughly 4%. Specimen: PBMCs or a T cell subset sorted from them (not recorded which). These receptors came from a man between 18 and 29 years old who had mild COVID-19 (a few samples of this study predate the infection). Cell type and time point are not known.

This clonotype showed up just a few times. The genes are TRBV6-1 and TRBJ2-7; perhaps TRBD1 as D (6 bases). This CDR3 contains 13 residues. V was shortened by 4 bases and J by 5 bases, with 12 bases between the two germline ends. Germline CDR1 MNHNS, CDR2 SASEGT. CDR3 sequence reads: CASSATGLHEQYV. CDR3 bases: TGTGCCAGCAGTGCGACAGGTCTCCACGAGCAGTACGTC.

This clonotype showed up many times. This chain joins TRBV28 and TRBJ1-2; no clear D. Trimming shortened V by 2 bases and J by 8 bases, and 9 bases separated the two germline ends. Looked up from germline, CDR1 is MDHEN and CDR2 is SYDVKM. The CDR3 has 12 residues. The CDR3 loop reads CASSLPSGGYTF. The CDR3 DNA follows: TGTGCCAGCAGTTTACCGTCTGGAGGCTACACCTTC.

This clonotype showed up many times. CDR3 nucleotide sequence: TGCGCCAGCACATCATCTAGCGGGGGCTTTAATGAGCAGTTCTTC. Protein product: CASTSSSGGFNEQFF. The V gene is TRBV5-1, the J gene TRBJ2-1; 10 bases agree with TRBD2. This CDR3 comprises 15 residues. Per germline, CDR1 SGHRS and CDR2 YFSETQ. The V gene end was trimmed by 6 bases and the J gene end by 7 bases; junction bases not matched to a gene: 10.

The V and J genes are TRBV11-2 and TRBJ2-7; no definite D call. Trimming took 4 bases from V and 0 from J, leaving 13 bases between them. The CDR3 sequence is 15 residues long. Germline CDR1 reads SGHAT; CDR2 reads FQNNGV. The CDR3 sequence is CASSSDHRTSYEQYF. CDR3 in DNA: TGTGCCAGCAGCTCCGATCATAGGACCTCCTACGAGCAGTACTTC.

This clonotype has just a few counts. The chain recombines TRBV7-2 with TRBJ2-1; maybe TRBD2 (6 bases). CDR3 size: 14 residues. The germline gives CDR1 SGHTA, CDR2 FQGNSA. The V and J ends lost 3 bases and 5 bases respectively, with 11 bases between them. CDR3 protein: CASSFGGGNNEQFF. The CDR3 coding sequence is TGTGCCAGCAGCTTTGGTGGGGGGAACAATGAGCAGTTCTTC.

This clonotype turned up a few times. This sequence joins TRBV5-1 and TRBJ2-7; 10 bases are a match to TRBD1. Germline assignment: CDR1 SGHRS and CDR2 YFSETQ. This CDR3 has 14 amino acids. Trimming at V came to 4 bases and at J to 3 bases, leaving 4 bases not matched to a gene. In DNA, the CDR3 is TGCGCCAGCAGCCCGGGACAGGGGAGCTACGAGCAGTACGTC. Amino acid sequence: CASSPGQGSYEQYV.

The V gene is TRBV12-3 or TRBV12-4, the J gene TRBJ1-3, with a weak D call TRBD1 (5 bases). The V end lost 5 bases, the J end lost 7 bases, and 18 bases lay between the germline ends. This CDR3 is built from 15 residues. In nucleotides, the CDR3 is TGTGCCAGCAGTGAGACGGGCAGCCGGGGGAACACCATATATTTT. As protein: CASSETGSRGNTIYF.

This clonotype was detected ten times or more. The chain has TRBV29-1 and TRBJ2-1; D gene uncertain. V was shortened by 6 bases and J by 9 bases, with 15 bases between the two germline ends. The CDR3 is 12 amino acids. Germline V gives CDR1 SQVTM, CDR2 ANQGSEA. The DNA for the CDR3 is TGCAGCGTGGGAATTTTTGGTGGTGAGCAGTTCTTC. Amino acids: CSVGIFGGEQFF.

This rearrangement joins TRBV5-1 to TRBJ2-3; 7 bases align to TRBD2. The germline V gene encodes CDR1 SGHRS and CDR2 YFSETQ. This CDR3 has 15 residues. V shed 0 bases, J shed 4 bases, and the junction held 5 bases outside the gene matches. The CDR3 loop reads CASSLASGGADTQYF. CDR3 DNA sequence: TGCGCCAGCAGCTTGGCCTCTGGGGGGGCAGATACGCAGTATTTT.

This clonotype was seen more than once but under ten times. CDR3 loop: CASSPRQGVFHQPQHF. The CDR3 nucleotides are TGTGCCAGCAGCCCCCGACAGGGCGTTTTTCATCAGCCCCAGCATTTT. The V gene is TRBV7-8, the J gene TRBJ1-5, with TRBD1 identical over 7 bases. The germline CDR1 and CDR2 sequences are SGHVS and FQNEAQ. The CDR3 contains 16 residues. V shed 5 bases and J 5 bases; nucleotides not matched to a gene: 12.